The source of this T cell receptor (beta chain) is a study of T cells in Graves' hyperthyroidism and ophthalmopathy. This CDR3 has 12 residues. Germline V gene lookup returns CDR1 LGHNA and CDR2 YSLEER. V lost 1 base, J lost 7 bases, and 8 bases lay in between. Amplification yielded TCR beta CDR3 regions, with RNA transcripts as the source. HTBI primers drove first-round RT-PCR of the TCR CDR3. TCRdb re-called the multiplex PCR reads through MiXCR, storing one row per CDR3 protein. The sample carries about 690,000 distinct CDR3 sequences, 17% recorded once. Calling Graves' hyperthyroidism stable meant ophthalmopathy did not progress within 18 months. Orbital computed tomography and thyroid ultrasound, together with serum TRAb and thyroxine and clinical symptoms, were used for diagnoses.

The chain uses TRBV4-3 and TRBJ2-7; unclear D gene. Sequenced sample: blood. This sequence was found in a man aged 50-59 years with Graves' hyperthyroidism. CDR3 DNA sequence: TGCGCCAGCAGCCAAGTGGGTGGGGAGCAGTACTTC. Protein: CASSQVGGEQYF.